This T cell receptor (beta chain) is drawn from a study of blood T cell repertoires in COVID-19. Study background: The United States, Italy and Spain supplied acute and convalescent COVID-19 samples.

TCRdb's copy holds only in-frame clones and misses some; the assay was immunoSEQ multiplex PCR. This sample carries over 400,000 clones, 75% to 90% of them seen once, and the ten largest clones take about 1.5%. In its sample, this clone was seen once. V lost 3 bases and J 12 bases, leaving 18 bases between the germline ends. CDR1 is SGHRS, CDR2 YFSETQ, per germline. CDR3 length: 13 amino acids. The sequence was obtained from a woman aged 25 to 45 with active or convalescent COVID-19. Sample: peripheral blood. The genes are TRBV5-1 and TRBJ1-1; D uncertain. CDR3: CASSSEAPTGSFF. In DNA form, the CDR3 reads TGCGCCAGCAGCTCAGAGGCCCCCACCGGGTCTTTCTTT.